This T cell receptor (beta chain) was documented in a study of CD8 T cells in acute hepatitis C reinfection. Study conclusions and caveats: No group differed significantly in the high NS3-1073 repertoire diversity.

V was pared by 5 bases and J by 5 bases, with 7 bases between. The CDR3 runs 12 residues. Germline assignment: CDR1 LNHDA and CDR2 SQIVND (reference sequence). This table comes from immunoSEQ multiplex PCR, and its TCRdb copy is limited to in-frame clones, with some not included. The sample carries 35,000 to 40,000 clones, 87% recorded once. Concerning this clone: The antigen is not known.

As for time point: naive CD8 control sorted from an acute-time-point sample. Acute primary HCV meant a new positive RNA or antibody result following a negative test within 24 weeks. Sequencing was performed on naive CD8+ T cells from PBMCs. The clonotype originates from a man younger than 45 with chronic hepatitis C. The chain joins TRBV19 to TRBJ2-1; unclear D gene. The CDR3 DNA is TGTGCCAGTAGTCCTCTTAACAATGAGCAGTTCTTC. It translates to CASSPLNNEQFF.